Listed below are T cell receptor beta chains from one sample, sequenced in a study of control samples from healthy donors and cancer patients. Generated by immunoSEQ multiplex PCR, the TCRdb table keeps only in-frame clones and is missing some. The sample yields about 80,000 clones, roughly nine tenths seen once. Sequenced: blood. The receptors shown here come from a woman aged 55-69 years in good health. The CDR3 runs from the conserved cysteine through the conserved F or W. A D gene is named only where the DNA matches it firmly. Clone size is stated in some rows and not others, as once, few, many or a class when expanded.

cdr3_nt	cdr3_aa	d_call	v_call	clone_size	j_call
TGTGCCAGCGCAGGGGGAAATTCACCCCTCCACTTT	CASAGGNSPLHF	TRBD1	TRBV6-6	NA	TRBJ1-6
TGCAGTGCTAGTTTCTGGCGGGAGGGCTCGTATACGCAGTATTTT	CSASFWREGSYTQYF	TRBD2	TRBV20-1	NA	TRBJ2-3
TGCAGCGTTGGGGAGGGGTCTGGCCGGGGGCAGTACTTC	CSVGEGSGRGQYF	TRBD2	TRBV29-1	NA	TRBJ2-7
TGTGCCAGCAGCCCCGACCGCGGGGGGCCGGGTACGCAGTATTTT	CASSPDRGGPGTQYF	TRBD2	TRBV9	NA	TRBJ2-3
TGTGCCAGCAGTTCCGATGGACAGGGGCATGAGCAGTTCTTC	CASSSDGQGHEQFF	TRBD1	TRBV7-3	once	TRBJ2-1
TGTGCCACCAGGGAGGAGGTATCCGGGGAGCTGTTTTTT	CATREEVSGELFF	NA	TRBV24-1	NA	TRBJ2-2
TGTGCCACCGAGCGGTACCGGCTTTTAGCCATATATTTT	CATERYRLLAIYF	NA	TRBV24-1	NA	TRBJ1-3
TGTGCCAGCAGCCCGGCCACCTCTGGAAACACCATATATTTT	CASSPATSGNTIYF	NA	TRBV7-6	NA	TRBJ1-3
TGTGCCAGCAGCCACTGGGACAGGGATAAGGGAGAGCAGTACTTC	CASSHWDRDKGEQYF	TRBD1	TRBV3-1/TRBV3-2	NA	TRBJ2-7
TGTGCCAGCAGCTGGCTTGCGGGGGCCCCTACTAGCACAGATACGCAGTATTTT	CASSWLAGAPTSTDTQYF	NA	TRBV5-5	NA	TRBJ2-3
TGTGCCAGCAGCCTAGGCGTACATAACTATGGCTACACCTTC	CASSLGVHNYGYTF	NA	TRBV11-3	NA	TRBJ1-2
TGTGCCAGCAGCTTAAGATCTTATCCGGAGGCCTACGAGCAGTACTTC	CASSLRSYPEAYEQYF	NA	TRBV7-9	once	TRBJ2-7
TGTGCCAGCAGTTTTTCGGACACCTCCTACGAGCAGTACTTC	CASSFSDTSYEQYF	NA	TRBV6-2/TRBV6-3	NA	TRBJ2-7
TGTGCTAGTGGTAACCGGACAGGGTGGGGAAACACTGAAGCTTTCTTT	CASGNRTGWGNTEAFF	TRBD1	TRBV12-5	NA	TRBJ1-1
TGTGCCAGCAGCGTCCGGGGTAGCGGGAACACCGGGGAGCTGTTTTTT	CASSVRGSGNTGELFF	NA	TRBV9	NA	TRBJ2-2
TGTGCCAGCAGCCAAGGGGCAGACAGCGAGCAGTTCTTC	CASSQGADSEQFF	NA	TRBV4-2	NA	TRBJ2-1
TGTGCCAGCAGCCGCCAGGGGGTCCAAGAGACCCAGTACTTC	CASSRQGVQETQYF	TRBD1	TRBV5-4	NA	TRBJ2-5
TGTGCCAGCAGCTTACAGGGGGGAGAGGCAGATACGCAGTATTTT	CASSLQGGEADTQYF	NA	TRBV7-3	NA	TRBJ2-3
TGCGCCAGCAGTGTACTAGCGGGGGCCGGATTCGATGAGCAGTTCTTC	CASSVLAGAGFDEQFF	TRBD2	TRBV10-2	NA	TRBJ2-1
TGTGCCAGTAGTTTTACAGCTAACTATGGCTACACCTTC	CASSFTANYGYTF	NA	TRBV19	NA	TRBJ1-2
TGTGCCAGCTCTAGGACTCCCCTCAATCAGCCCCAGCATTTT	CASSRTPLNQPQHF	NA	TRBV18	NA	TRBJ1-5
TGTGCCAGCAGGGCGGGATCAGGGGGCGGGGAGCTGTTTTTT	CASRAGSGGGELFF	NA	TRBV2	NA	TRBJ2-2
TGTGCCAGCCGGGTCGGGGGACGCATTCCAGATACGCAGTATTTT	CASRVGGRIPDTQYF	NA	TRBV10-3	NA	TRBJ2-3
TGTGCCTGGAGTGTAGACAGTCTCTACAATGAGCAGTTCTTC	CAWSVDSLYNEQFF	NA	TRBV30	NA	TRBJ2-1
TGTGCCAGCAGACACGGGACTACTCATCAGCCCCAGCATTTT	CASRHGTTHQPQHF	NA	TRBV28	NA	TRBJ1-5
TGTGCCAGCAGCCGCCTTCTCAGCAATCAGCCCCAGCATTTT	CASSRLLSNQPQHF	NA	TRBV6-6	NA	TRBJ1-5
TGTGCCGTACAAACGGCAGGGGGCTACTATGGCTACACCTTC	CAVQTAGGYYGYTF	TRBD1	TRBV7-9	NA	TRBJ1-2
TGTGCCAGCAGTCGACCGGGCACCGGGGAGCTGTTTTTT	CASSRPGTGELFF	NA	TRBV12-3/TRBV12-4	NA	TRBJ2-2
TGTGCCAGCAACCCGGGGAGAGCGGTGAACACCGGGGAGCTGTTTTTT	CASNPGRAVNTGELFF	NA	TRBV5-5	NA	TRBJ2-2
TGTGCCAGCAGCGTGTCCAGGACAGGGCCCACTGAAGCTTTCTTT	CASSVSRTGPTEAFF	TRBD1	TRBV5-4	NA	TRBJ1-1
TGTGCCAGCAGCTTGGGACAGGTCTCTCCCTATGGCTACACCTTC	CASSLGQVSPYGYTF	NA	TRBV5-4	once	TRBJ1-2
TGTGCCAGCAGCTTAAGGGCAGGGAACACTGAAGCTTTCTTT	CASSLRAGNTEAFF	NA	TRBV7-9	NA	TRBJ1-1
TGTGCCAGCAGCTTTCGTTCCTCGGGGGACGAGCAGTACTTC	CASSFRSSGDEQYF	NA	TRBV7-9	NA	TRBJ2-7
TGTGCCAGCAGTGGGGGTTTCTTACTAGCGGGAGATACGCAGTATTTT	CASSGGFLLAGDTQYF	TRBD2	TRBV6-1	NA	TRBJ2-3
TGTGCCAGCAGAGAACCAGGAGGATCCTACAATGAGCAGTTCTTC	CASREPGGSYNEQFF	NA	TRBV2	NA	TRBJ2-1
TGTGCCAGCAGTTTCACGACTAGCGGAAATACCTACGAGCAGTACTTC	CASSFTTSGNTYEQYF	TRBD2	TRBV6-2/TRBV6-3	NA	TRBJ2-7
TGTGCCAGCAGGATAGACGCCATCAATGAGCAGTTCTTC	CASRIDAINEQFF	NA	TRBV12-3/TRBV12-4	few	TRBJ2-1
TGTGCCAGCAGCCAAGATGAGACAGGGGGTTTAGGGGAGCAGTTCTTC	CASSQDETGGLGEQFF	TRBD1	TRBV4-2	NA	TRBJ2-1
TGTGCCAGCAGTTACAGCGGTAGAAGCACAGATACGCAGTATTTT	CASSYSGRSTDTQYF	NA	TRBV6-5	NA	TRBJ2-3
TGTGCCAGTAGTTCCAGGAGGTCTGAAGCTTTCTTT	CASSSRRSEAFF	NA	TRBV19	NA	TRBJ1-1
TGCGCCAGCGCAGCTAGCGGGGGAAGGGCCGGGGAGCTGTTTTTT	CASAASGGRAGELFF	TRBD2	TRBV5-1	NA	TRBJ2-2
TGTGCCAGTAGTACCAAGACCGGTAATGAAAAACTGTTTTTT	CASSTKTGNEKLFF	NA	TRBV19	NA	TRBJ1-4
TGTGCCAGCTCACCCGGTTTCCCGGGACAAACGCAGTATTTT	CASSPGFPGQTQYF	NA	TRBV18	NA	TRBJ2-3
TGCGCCAGCAGCGCGGACGGATACACTGAAGCTTTCTTT	CASSADGYTEAFF	NA	TRBV5-1	NA	TRBJ1-1
TGTGCCAGCAGTGCCCGGACCGGAGAGACCCAGTACTTC	CASSARTGETQYF	NA	TRBV6-4	NA	TRBJ2-5